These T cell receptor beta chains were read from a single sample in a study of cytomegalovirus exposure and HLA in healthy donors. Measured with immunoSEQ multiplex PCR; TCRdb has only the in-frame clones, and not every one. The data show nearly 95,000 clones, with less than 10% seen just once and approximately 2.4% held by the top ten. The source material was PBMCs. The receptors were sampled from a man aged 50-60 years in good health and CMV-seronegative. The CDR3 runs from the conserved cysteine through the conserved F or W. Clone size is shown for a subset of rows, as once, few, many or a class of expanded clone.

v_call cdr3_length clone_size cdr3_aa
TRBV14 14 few CASSPKTGTAEAFF
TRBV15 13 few CATSRAGIPEAFF
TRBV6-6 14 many CASSYTGSGTEAFF
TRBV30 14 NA CAWSVIGSGDTQYF
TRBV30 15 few CAWSARGGKGTEAFF
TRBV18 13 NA CASSITRPDEQFF
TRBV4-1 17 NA CASSQDLVGLGRDTQYF
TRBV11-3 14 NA CASSPRGAYNEQFF
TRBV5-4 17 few CASSVRGQGDGANVLTF
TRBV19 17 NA CASFSSALNSGANVLTF
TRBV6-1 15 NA CASSETSGGAETQYF
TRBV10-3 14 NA CAISEAGQSYEQYF
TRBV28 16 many CASRPEGGGERNTIYF
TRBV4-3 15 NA CASSQGQGIYNEQFF
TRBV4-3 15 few CASSQGTGVSYEQYF
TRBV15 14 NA CATSREPNGGGYTF
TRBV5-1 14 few CASSFLDISYEQYF